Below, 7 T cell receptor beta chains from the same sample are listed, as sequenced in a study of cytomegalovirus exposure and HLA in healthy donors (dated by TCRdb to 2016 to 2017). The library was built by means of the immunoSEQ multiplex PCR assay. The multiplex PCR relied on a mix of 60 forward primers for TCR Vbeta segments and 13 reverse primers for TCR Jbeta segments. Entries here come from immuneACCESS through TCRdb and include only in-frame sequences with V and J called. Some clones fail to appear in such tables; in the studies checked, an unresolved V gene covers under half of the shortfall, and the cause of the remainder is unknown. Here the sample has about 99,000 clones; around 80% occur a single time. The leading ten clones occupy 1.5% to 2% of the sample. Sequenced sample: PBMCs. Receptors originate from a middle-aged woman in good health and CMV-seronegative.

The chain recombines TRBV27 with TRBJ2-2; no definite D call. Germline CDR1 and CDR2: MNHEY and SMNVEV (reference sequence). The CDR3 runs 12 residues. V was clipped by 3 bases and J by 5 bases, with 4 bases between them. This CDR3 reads CASSLRTGELFF. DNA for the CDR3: TGTGCCAGCAGTTTGAGGACCGGGGAGCTGTTTTTT.

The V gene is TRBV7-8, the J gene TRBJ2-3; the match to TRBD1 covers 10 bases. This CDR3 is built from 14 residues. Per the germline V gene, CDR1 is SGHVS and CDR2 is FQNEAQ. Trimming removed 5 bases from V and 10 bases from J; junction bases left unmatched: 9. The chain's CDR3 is CASSGPGQGLSQYF. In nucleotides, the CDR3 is TGTGCCAGCAGCGGACCGGGACAGGGGCTATCGCAGTATTTT.

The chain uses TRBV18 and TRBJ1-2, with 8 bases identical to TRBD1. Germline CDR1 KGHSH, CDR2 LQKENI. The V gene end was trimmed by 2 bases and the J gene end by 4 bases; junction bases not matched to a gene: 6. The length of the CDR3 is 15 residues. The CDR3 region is CASSPGGQALYGYTF. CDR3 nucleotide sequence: TGTGCCAGCTCACCAGGGGGACAGGCCCTCTATGGCTACACCTTC.

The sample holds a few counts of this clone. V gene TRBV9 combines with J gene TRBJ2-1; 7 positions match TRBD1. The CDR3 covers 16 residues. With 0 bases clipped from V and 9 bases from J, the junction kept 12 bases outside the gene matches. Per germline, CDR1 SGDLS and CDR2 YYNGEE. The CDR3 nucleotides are TGTGCCAGCAGCGTAGTAAGAGGGGGCGGCCTTGGTGAGCAGTTCTTC. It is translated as CASSVVRGGGLGEQFF. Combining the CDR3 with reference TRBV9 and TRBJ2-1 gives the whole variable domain DSGVTQTPKHLITATGQRVTLRCSPRSGDLSVYWYQQSLDQGLQFLIQYYNGEERAKGNILERFSAQQFPDLHSELNLSSLELGDSALYFCASSVVRGGGLGEQFFGPGTRLTVL.

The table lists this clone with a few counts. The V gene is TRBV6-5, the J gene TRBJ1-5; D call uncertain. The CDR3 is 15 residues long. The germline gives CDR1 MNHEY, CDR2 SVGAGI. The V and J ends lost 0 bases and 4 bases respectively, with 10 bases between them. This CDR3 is CASSYSGVSNQPQHF. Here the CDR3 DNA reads TGTGCCAGCAGTTACTCCGGGGTTTCTAATCAGCCCCAGCATTTT.

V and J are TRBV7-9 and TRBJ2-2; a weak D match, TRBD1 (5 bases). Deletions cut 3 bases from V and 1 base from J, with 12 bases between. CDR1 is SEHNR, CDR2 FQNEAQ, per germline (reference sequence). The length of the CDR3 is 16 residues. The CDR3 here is CASSFFSGMNTGELFF. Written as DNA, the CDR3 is TGTGCCAGCAGCTTTTTTTCAGGGATGAACACCGGGGAGCTGTTTTTT.

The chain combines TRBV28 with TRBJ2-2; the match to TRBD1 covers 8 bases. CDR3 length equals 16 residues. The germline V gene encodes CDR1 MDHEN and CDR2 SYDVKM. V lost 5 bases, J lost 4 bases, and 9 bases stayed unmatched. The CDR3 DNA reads TGTGCCAGCAGTCCTATGGGACAGGTCCGCACCGGGGAGCTGTTTTTT. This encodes CASSPMGQVRTGELFF.